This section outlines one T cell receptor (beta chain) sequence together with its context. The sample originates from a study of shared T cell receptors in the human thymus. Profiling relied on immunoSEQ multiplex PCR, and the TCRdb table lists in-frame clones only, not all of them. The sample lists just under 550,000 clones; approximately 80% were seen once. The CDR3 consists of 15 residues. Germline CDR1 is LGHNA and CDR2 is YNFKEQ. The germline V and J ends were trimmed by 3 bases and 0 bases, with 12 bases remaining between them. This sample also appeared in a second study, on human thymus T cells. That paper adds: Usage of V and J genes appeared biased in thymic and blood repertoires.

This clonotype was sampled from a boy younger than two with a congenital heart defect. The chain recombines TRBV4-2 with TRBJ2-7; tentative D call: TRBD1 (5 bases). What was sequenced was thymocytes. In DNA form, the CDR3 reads TGTGCCAGCAGCCATATCAGGGTCCCCTCCTACGAGCAGTACTTC. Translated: CASSHIRVPSYEQYF.